Here is one T cell receptor (beta chain) with its context. Its antigen remains unknown. The CDR3 has 14 residues. Germline CDR1 reads LGHNT; CDR2 reads FRNRAP. V lost 6 bases and J 1 base, leaving 12 bases between the germline ends. Sequencing used immunoSEQ multiplex PCR; TCRdb keeps in-frame clones, though not all of them. The repertoire has approximately 200,000 clones, about 91% of them found once; the top ten carry approximately 7.7%. The data are from a study of T cell responses to AZD1222 COVID-19 vaccine. Findings and caveats of the study: Donors skewed white British and female; clonal diversity was possibly underestimated. Researchers report vaccine-associated CD4 TCRs spanning spike, with dominance at 160-218 and 743-854. Baseline seropositivity occurred in only 5 or 6 AZD1222 recipients.

The input for sequencing was peripheral blood, taken on day 0 of AZD1222 vaccination. The chain combines TRBV12-5 with TRBJ1-1; D unresolved. This TCR was recovered from an adult in good health. CDR3: CASGTEISNTEAFF. For the CDR3, the DNA is TGTGCTAGTGGAACAGAAATTTCGAACACTGAAGCTTTCTTT.